A selection of T cell receptor beta chains follows, all from one sample in a study of cytomegalovirus exposure and HLA in healthy donors. TCRdb keeps only in-frame clones here, not all; method: immunoSEQ multiplex PCR. The table has under 250,000 clones, around 86% seen once. Sequencing was performed on PBMCs. The receptors were sampled from a woman aged 18-29 years in good health and CMV-seropositive. The CDR3 runs from the conserved cysteine through the conserved F or W. The D gene is left open where the match is weak. Only part of the rows carry a size: once, few, many, or a class if the clone is expanded.

V: TRBV27
size: NA
D: NA
J: TRBJ1-2
CDR3: CASKNLGADLFYGYTF
DNA: TGTGCCAGCAAAAATTTGGGAGCCGATCTCTTCTATGGCTACACCTTC

V: TRBV4-1
size: few
D: TRBD1
J: TRBJ1-1
CDR3: CASSTGGLNTEAFF
DNA: TGCGCCAGCAGCACAGGGGGCCTGAACACTGAAGCTTTCTTT

V: TRBV5-1
size: NA
D: TRBD2
J: TRBJ2-1
CDR3: CASSLGTSGKVEQFF
DNA: TGCGCCAGCAGCTTGGGGACTAGCGGGAAGGTTGAGCAGTTCTTC

V: TRBV9
size: NA
D: TRBD2
J: TRBJ2-7
CDR3: CASSVGGAGGTYEQYF
DNA: TGTGCCAGCAGCGTAGGAGGGGCGGGAGGCACCTACGAGCAGTACTTC

V: TRBV6-1
size: NA
D: TRBD2
J: TRBJ2-7
CDR3: CASTILAGGVYEQYF
DNA: TGTGCCAGCACCATACTAGCGGGAGGCGTCTACGAGCAGTACTTC

V: TRBV28
size: NA
D: NA
J: TRBJ1-1
CDR3: CASEGQMNTEAFF
DNA: TGTGCCAGCGAAGGACAGATGAACACTGAAGCTTTCTTT

V: TRBV6-5
size: NA
D: TRBD2
J: TRBJ2-1
CDR3: CASSYGGRAKDEQFF
DNA: TGTGCCAGCAGTTACGGCGGGAGGGCAAAAGATGAGCAGTTCTTC

V: TRBV15
size: NA
D: NA
J: TRBJ1-1
CDR3: CATSRLPTSREAGTEAFF
DNA: TGTGCCACCAGCAGACTACCAACCTCCAGGGAGGCGGGCACTGAAGCTTTCTTT

V: TRBV6-5
size: NA
D: TRBD1
J: TRBJ2-7
CDR3: CASSPDRGVYEQYF
DNA: TGTGCCAGCAGTCCGGACAGGGGCGTCTACGAGCAGTACTTC

V: TRBV19
size: NA
D: NA
J: TRBJ2-1
CDR3: CASQDYNEQFF
DNA: TGTGCCAGTCAGGACTACAATGAGCAGTTCTTC

V: TRBV6-1
size: NA
D: TRBD2
J: TRBJ2-3
CDR3: CASSELGTSVRRDTQYF
DNA: TGTGCCAGCAGTGAATTAGGGACTAGCGTCAGGAGAGATACGCAGTATTTT

V: TRBV6-5
size: NA
D: TRBD1
J: TRBJ2-7
CDR3: CASSPGQGSEQYF
DNA: TGTGCCAGCAGTCCGGGACAGGGCTCCGAGCAGTACTTC

V: TRBV6-5
size: once
D: TRBD1
J: TRBJ1-3
CDR3: CASSRGQGGNTIYF
DNA: TGTGCCAGCAGTCGAGGACAGGGAGGAAACACCATATATTTT

V: TRBV10-3
size: NA
D: TRBD1
J: TRBJ1-1
CDR3: CAIRTGMGTEAFF
DNA: TGTGCCATCAGGACAGGGATGGGCACTGAAGCTTTCTTT

V: TRBV6-5
size: NA
D: NA
J: TRBJ1-1
CDR3: CASSLTGRGSTEAFF
DNA: TGTGCCAGCAGCCTAACAGGGAGAGGTAGCACTGAAGCTTTCTTT

V: TRBV19
size: few
D: NA
J: TRBJ1-5
CDR3: CASSMIESNQPQHF
DNA: TGTGCCAGTAGTATGATCGAGAGCAATCAGCCCCAGCATTTT

V: TRBV11-3
size: NA
D: NA
J: TRBJ2-7
CDR3: CASSLAGSAGEQYF
DNA: TGTGCCAGCAGCTTAGCAGGTAGCGCGGGGGAGCAGTACTTC

V: TRBV5-6
size: NA
D: TRBD1
J: TRBJ2-5
CDR3: CASSWDRGETQYF
DNA: TGTGCCAGCAGCTGGGACAGGGGGGAGACCCAGTACTTC

V: TRBV30
size: once
D: NA
J: TRBJ2-6
CDR3: CAWSGGRIAEMANVLTF
DNA: TGTGCCTGGAGTGGGGGCCGTATCGCCGAGATGGCCAACGTCCTGACTTTC

V: TRBV27
size: NA
D: TRBD2
J: TRBJ2-4
CDR3: CASKRTGGPQNIQYF
DNA: TGTGCCAGCAAACGGACGGGAGGGCCCCAAAACATTCAGTACTTC

V: TRBV28
size: NA
D: TRBD1
J: TRBJ2-7
CDR3: CASSSDGTGVPEQYF
DNA: TGTGCCAGCAGTTCAGACGGGACAGGGGTTCCCGAGCAGTACTTC

V: TRBV19
size: few
D: NA
J: TRBJ1-2
CDR3: CASSIAGEPLGYTF
DNA: TGTGCCAGTAGTATAGCCGGGGAGCCACTCGGCTACACCTTC

V: TRBV12-5
size: NA
D: NA
J: TRBJ2-1
CDR3: CASGSGIRSNEQFF
DNA: TGTGCTAGTGGCTCCGGGATAAGGTCCAATGAGCAGTTCTTC

V: TRBV7-3
size: NA
D: TRBD1
J: TRBJ2-2
CDR3: CASSSRWTGNTGELFF
DNA: TGTGCCAGCAGCTCCCGATGGACAGGGAACACCGGGGAGCTGTTTTTT

V: TRBV28
size: once
D: NA
J: TRBJ1-2
CDR3: CASSLESLPLSYGYTF
DNA: TGTGCCAGCAGTTTGGAGTCCCTGCCCCTAAGTTATGGCTACACCTTC

V: TRBV6-1
size: few
D: NA
J: TRBJ1-2
CDR3: CASRSTGQYGYTF
DNA: TGTGCCAGCAGATCAACCGGACAGTATGGCTACACCTTC

V: TRBV19
size: NA
D: TRBD1
J: TRBJ1-5
CDR3: CASSIDGTGNQPQHF
DNA: TGTGCCAGTAGTATAGACGGGACAGGGAATCAGCCCCAGCATTTT

V: TRBV5-6
size: NA
D: NA
J: TRBJ2-6
CDR3: CASNLPGDFSGANVLTF
DNA: TGTGCCAGCAACCTACCGGGGGACTTCTCTGGGGCCAACGTCCTGACTTTC

V: TRBV10-2
size: NA
D: NA
J: TRBJ1-3
CDR3: CASSAEGGDTDVSGNTIYF
DNA: TGCGCCAGCAGTGCGGAAGGAGGAGACACCGACGTCTCTGGAAACACCATATATTTT

V: TRBV28
size: NA
D: TRBD2
J: TRBJ2-1
CDR3: CASSLGLAGTWFF
DNA: TGTGCCAGCAGTTTAGGACTAGCGGGGACGTGGTTCTTC

V: TRBV19
size: NA
D: TRBD1
J: TRBJ2-7
CDR3: CASSPRTGFSEQYF
DNA: TGTGCCAGTAGTCCTCGGACAGGGTTCAGCGAGCAGTACTTC

V: TRBV25-1
size: NA
D: NA
J: TRBJ1-1
CDR3: CASSESGGRGSTFF
DNA: TGTGCCAGCAGTGAATCGGGTGGGCGCGGGTCGACTTTCTTT

V: TRBV14
size: NA
D: NA
J: TRBJ2-4
CDR3: CASSQDGGPLAKNIQYF
DNA: TGTGCCAGCAGCCAAGATGGGGGCCCCCTAGCCAAAAACATTCAGTACTTC

V: TRBV10-3
size: NA
D: TRBD2
J: TRBJ2-7
CDR3: CAISGLGGGEQYF
DNA: TGTGCCATATCGGGACTAGGAGGGGGCGAGCAGTACTTC

V: TRBV19
size: NA
D: TRBD1
J: TRBJ2-5
CDR3: CASSPAGQGGRETQYF
DNA: TGTGCCAGTAGTCCGGCGGGACAGGGAGGCAGAGAGACCCAGTACTTC

V: TRBV5-6
size: NA
D: TRBD1
J: TRBJ2-2
CDR3: CASSAGTGNTGELFF
DNA: TGTGCCAGCAGCGCCGGGACAGGAAACACCGGGGAGCTGTTTTTT

V: TRBV10-2
size: NA
D: NA
J: TRBJ2-5
CDR3: CASSGQYQETQYF
DNA: TGCGCCAGCAGTGGACAGTACCAAGAGACCCAGTACTTC

V: TRBV27
size: NA
D: TRBD1
J: TRBJ2-1
CDR3: CASNTLGGGFSYNEQFF
DNA: TGTGCCAGCAACACATTAGGGGGCGGTTTCTCCTACAATGAGCAGTTCTTC

V: TRBV29-1
size: NA
D: TRBD1
J: TRBJ1-2
CDR3: CSAMTGSDFHPNYGYTF
DNA: TGCAGCGCGATGACAGGGAGTGACTTCCATCCAAACTATGGCTACACCTTC

V: TRBV9
size: NA
D: TRBD1
J: TRBJ1-2
CDR3: CASSVRTRGDRGWVGYTF
DNA: TGTGCCAGCAGCGTAAGGACCAGGGGGGACAGGGGGTGGGTTGGCTACACCTTC

V: TRBV10-3
size: NA
D: TRBD1
J: TRBJ2-1
CDR3: CAISERTGVYNEQFF
DNA: TGTGCCATCAGTGAGCGGACAGGGGTCTACAATGAGCAGTTCTTC

V: TRBV4-1
size: NA
D: TRBD2
J: TRBJ2-5
CDR3: CASSQAPGGFQETQYF
DNA: TGCGCCAGCAGCCAAGCCCCGGGAGGTTTTCAAGAGACCCAGTACTTC

V: TRBV27
size: NA
D: NA
J: TRBJ1-1
CDR3: CASSSRSTWNTEAFF
DNA: TGTGCCAGCAGTTCTCGGTCAACCTGGAACACTGAAGCTTTCTTT

V: TRBV4-1
size: NA
D: NA
J: TRBJ2-2
CDR3: CASSQAISGENTGELFF
DNA: TGCGCCAGCAGCCAAGCCATTTCGGGGGAGAACACCGGGGAGCTGTTTTTT

V: TRBV29-1
size: NA
D: NA
J: TRBJ1-4
CDR3: CSVTKGGFNEKLFF
DNA: TGCAGCGTTACTAAAGGGGGATTTAATGAAAAACTGTTTTTT

V: TRBV7-8
size: once
D: TRBD1
J: TRBJ2-7
CDR3: CASSPDRAQEQYF
DNA: TGTGCCAGCAGTCCCGACAGGGCCCAAGAGCAGTACTTC

V: TRBV7-6
size: NA
D: NA
J: TRBJ2-7
CDR3: CASSLAPTDYEQYF
DNA: TGTGCCAGCAGCTTAGCTCCTACAGACTACGAGCAGTACTTC

V: TRBV27
size: NA
D: NA
J: TRBJ2-1
CDR3: CASDARASSYNEQFF
DNA: TGTGCCAGCGACGCCCGGGCTAGCAGCTACAATGAGCAGTTCTTC

V: TRBV30
size: NA
D: TRBD1
J: TRBJ2-5
CDR3: CAWDRQGAGEQYF
DNA: TGTGCCTGGGACCGACAGGGGGCGGGTGAGCAGTACTTC

V: TRBV27
size: NA
D: TRBD1
J: TRBJ1-1
CDR3: CASSLSRTGNTEAFF
DNA: TGTGCCAGCAGTTTGTCGAGGACAGGGAACACTGAAGCTTTCTTT